These 21 T cell receptor beta chains share one sample of origin, sequenced in a study of breast tumors, draining lymph nodes, adjacent tissues. TCRdb reprocessed the multiplex PCR reads via MiXCR and lists one record per CDR3 protein. This repertoire shows some 150,000 distinct CDR3 sequences, 33% found once; its top ten account for 3% to 4.5%. The lymph nodes were axillary draining lymph nodes from breast cancer patients. The sample taken for sequencing was axillary lymph node tissue. All receptors derive from a female donor with breast cancer. Some clones in this sample may be carry-over from other donors' samples.

This clonotype was seen repeatedly, ten times or more. The chain joins TRBV5-1 to TRBJ2-7; D might be TRBD1 (6 bases). V shed 2 bases and J shed 5 bases, with 14 bases lying between them. CDR1 is SGHRS, CDR2 YFSETQ, per germline. CDR3 length: 14 amino acids. CDR3 sequence reads: CASSLYRDVDEQYF. The DNA of the CDR3 is TGCGCCAGCAGCTTATACAGGGATGTCGACGAGCAGTACTTC.

As for this clonotype: At one end, the junction sequence differs from germline, possibly due to a read error. V usage is TRBV6-2 or TRBV6-3 and J usage is TRBJ1-4, with TRBD1 matching 9 bases. The CDR3 loop spans 17 amino acids. Germline V gene lookup returns CDR1 MNHEY and CDR2 SVGEGT. The chain's CDR3 is CASSYSTGGWTNGKLFF. For the CDR3, the DNA is TGTGCCAGCAGTTACTCGACAGGGGGATGGACTAATGGAAAACTGTTTTTT.

This clonotype was recorded at least ten times. The chain links TRBV20-1 to TRBJ2-7, with TRBD2 identical over 9 bases. J gave up 4 bases and V 6 bases, and 10 bases lay outside the gene matches. Per germline, CDR1 DFQATT and CDR2 SNEGSKA (reference sequence). CDR3 length equals 14 residues. For the CDR3, the DNA is TGCAGTGCAAAGGCCCCTAGCGGGGATTACGAGCAGTACTTC. Translation: CSAKAPSGDYEQYF.

J is TRBJ1-5 and V is TRBV6-1, with a weak D call TRBD1 (5 bases). The CDR3 sequence is 15 residues long. V shed 5 bases and J shed 7 bases, with 18 bases lying between them. Germline CDR1 MNHNS, CDR2 SASEGT. CDR3 nucleotides: TGTGCCAGCAGTCCAGCGAGGGGACTTACGCAGCCCCAGCATTTT. This codes for CASSPARGLTQPQHF.

This clonotype appeared many times. The chain links TRBV2 to TRBJ2-7, with D tentatively TRBD1 (7 bases). The germline CDR1 and CDR2 sequences are SNHLY and FYNNEI. Trimming cost V 3 bases and J 7 bases, with 10 bases left between them. The CDR3 has 12 residues. The CDR3 loop is CASSDRGVEQYF. CDR3 nucleotide sequence: TGTGCCAGCAGTGACAGGGGGGTGGAGCAGTACTTC.

This sequence joins TRBV7-7 and TRBJ2-5, with D perhaps matching TRBD2 (5 bases). CDR3 length: 11 residues. Germline assignment: CDR1 SSHAT and CDR2 FNYEAQ (reference sequence). CDR3 loop: CASAGVGTQYF. In DNA form, the CDR3 reads TGTGCTAGCGCTGGGGTGGGGACCCAGTACTTC.

This CDR3 reads CASRYLETGELFF. In DNA form, the CDR3 reads TGTGCCAGCAGATATCTTGAGACCGGGGAGCTGTTTTTT. The V call is TRBV7-2, the J call TRBJ2-2; D is undetermined. The V gene lost 6 bases and the J gene lost 5 bases, with 10 bases spanning the gap. This CDR3 contains 13 residues. The germline V gene has CDR1 SGHTA and CDR2 FQGNSA.

This clonotype was observed at least ten times. V usage is TRBV19 and J usage is TRBJ2-6; D perhaps matches TRBD1 (5 bases). From germline, CDR1 is LNHDA and CDR2 SQIVND (reference sequence). Trimming left V 4 bases short and J 0 bases short, with 13 bases between. There are 17 residues in the CDR3. The CDR3 sequence: CASSRQSLNSGANVLTF. The CDR3 bases are TGTGCCAGTAGTAGACAGAGCTTAAACTCTGGGGCCAACGTCCTGACTTTC. The full variable domain, completed using reference TRBV19 and TRBJ2-6, is DGGITQSPKYLFRKEGQNVTLSCEQNLNHDAMYWYRQDPGQGLRLIYYSQIVNDFQKGDIAEGYSVSREKKESFPLTVTSAQKNPTAFYLCASSRQSLNSGANVLTFGAGSRLTVL.

This clonotype was seen a handful of times. This may be a read error, as it is one base from a much larger clone. This chain links TRBV5-8 with TRBJ2-5; TRBD2 is a possible D gene (5 bases). V was trimmed by 2 bases and J by 7 bases, leaving 9 bases between them. CDR3 length: 12 residues. CDR1 is SGHTS, CDR2 YDEGEE, per germline. The CDR3 DNA sequence: TGTGCCAGCAGCTTTAATCTAGCGACCCAGTACTTC. Amino acid sequence: CASSFNLATQYF.

There are many counts of this clonotype. The V call is TRBV20-1, the J call TRBJ2-1, with a tentative D call TRBD2 (5 bases). Germline CDR1 DFQATT, CDR2 SNEGSKA (reference sequence). The V and J ends lost 6 bases and 10 bases respectively, with 19 bases between them. The CDR3 is made up of 13 amino acids. The CDR3 DNA follows: TGCAGTGCCACCGGGCCCAGCGGAAGGGAGCAGTTCTTC. As protein: CSATGPSGREQFF.

This clonotype occurred many times. J is TRBJ1-5 and V is TRBV10-2; D unresolved. The CDR3 runs to 15 residues. The germline V and J ends were trimmed by 6 bases and 0 bases, with 12 bases remaining between them. Germline values: CDR1 WSHSY, CDR2 SAAADI. In DNA form, the CDR3 reads TGCGCCAGCAGATCCGGTTCAGATAGCAATCAGCCCCAGCATTTT. Its protein is CASRSGSDSNQPQHF.

To note about this clonotype: It may be a read error: a sequence one base away is much more abundant. V usage is TRBV20-1 and J usage is TRBJ2-3, with TRBD2 matching 9 bases. Germline CDR1 and CDR2: DFQATT and SNEGSKA (reference sequence). The CDR3 covers 15 residues. V gave up 1 base and J gave up 4 bases; unmatched junction bases: 6. CDR3 protein: CSARGMTSGSDTQYF. The CDR3 coding sequence is TGCAGTGCTAGAGGTATGACTAGCGGTTCAGATACGCAGTATTTT.

The rearrangement links TRBV3-1 to TRBJ2-7, with 10 bases aligning to TRBD1. V was pared by 1 base and J by 4 bases, with 10 bases of the junction left unmatched. The CDR3 extends over 17 amino acids. Germline V gives CDR1 LGHDT, CDR2 YNNKEL (reference sequence). CDR3 bases: TGTGCCAGCAGCCAAGTTGTTCGACAGGGGGCCTTTTACGAGCAGTACTTC. It encodes CASSQVVRQGAFYEQYF.

The sample holds many counts of this clonotype. V is TRBV5-5 and J is TRBJ2-2, with 9 nucleotides matching TRBD1. In germline, CDR1 is SGHKS, CDR2 YYEKEE (reference sequence). V was clipped by 4 bases and J by 1 base; unmatched bases: 2. The CDR3 runs to 15 residues. The CDR3 region is CASSEGQGNTGELFF. The CDR3, as DNA: TGTGCCAGCAGCGAGGGACAGGGGAACACCGGGGAGCTGTTTTTT.

With respect to this clonotype: One end of the junction varies from germline; a read error may be responsible. V gene TRBV29-1 combines with J gene TRBJ2-2; either TRBD1 or TRBD2 may fit D (5 bases each). The CDR3 length is 14 residues. Looked up from germline, CDR1 is SQVTM and CDR2 is ANQGSEA. In nucleotides, the CDR3 is TGCAGCGTTGAAGGGACAAGGGGAACCGGGGAGCTGTCTTGG. Translation gives CSVEGTRGTGELSW.

This clonotype was observed many times. The chain combines TRBV7-2 with TRBJ1-2; D unclear. The CDR3 extends over 14 amino acids. Trimming stripped 2 bases from V and 5 bases from J, with 12 bases between. In germline, CDR1 is SGHTA, CDR2 FQGNSA. The DNA of the CDR3 is TGTGCCAGCAGCTTAAACCCAGATATATATGGCTACACCTTC. This sequence encodes CASSLNPDIYGYTF.

This clonotype was observed a single time. A much more abundant neighbour one base away suggests this may be a read error. The chain joins TRBV7-2 to TRBJ1-2; 9 bases are a match to TRBD1. CDR1 SGHTA and CDR2 FQGNSA come from the germline V gene. The CDR3 extends over 15 amino acids. CDR3 in DNA: TGTGCCAGCAGCTTGGGACAGGGCAACTTTTATGGCTGCCCCTTC. It codes for CASSLGQGNFYGCPF.

This clonotype was detected many times. The chain joins TRBV9 to TRBJ2-2, with TRBD2 matching 9 bases. Germline CDR1 SGDLS, CDR2 YYNGEE. The CDR3 runs 13 residues. The V and J ends lost 4 bases and 9 bases, in that order; junction bases with no gene match: 4. The CDR3 bases are TGTGCCAGCAGCCTGGGACTAGCCCGGGAGCTGTTTTTT. Protein sequence: CASSLGLARELFF.

The chain couples TRBV12-3 or TRBV12-4 to TRBJ2-5, with 14 bases that match TRBD2. The CDR3 covers 16 residues. V shed 4 bases and J 2 bases; nucleotides not matched to a gene: 3. The CDR3 here is CASSSGTSGRQETQYF. Here the CDR3 DNA reads TGTGCCAGCAGTTCCGGGACTAGCGGGAGACAAGAGACCCAGTACTTC.

This clonotype has ten or more counts. The chain has TRBV19 and TRBJ2-7; 7 nucleotides agree with TRBD2. V shed 2 bases, J shed 2 bases, and the junction held 6 bases outside the gene matches. Germline V gene lookup returns CDR1 LNHDA and CDR2 SQIVND (reference sequence). The CDR3 is 15 amino acids. The CDR3 DNA sequence: TGTGCCAGTAGTATATCTAGCGGAGAAACCTACGAGCAGTACTTC. It translates to CASSISSGETYEQYF.

This clonotype came up many times. The chain is built from TRBV20-1 and TRBJ2-7, with D hard to call. There are 8 residues in the CDR3. CDR1 is DFQATT and CDR2 is SNEGSKA in the germline V gene (reference sequence). The CDR3 DNA reads as TGCAGGGCCGGCGAGCAGTACTTC. This translates into CRAGEQYF.